These 5 T cell receptor beta chains came from one sample sequenced in a study of human T cells and chemical hapten exposure. The authors extracted total RNA from unfractionated whole blood. Within the library, unique molecular identifiers were attached to each individual cDNA molecule. TCRdb re-called the reads with MiXCR, one entry per CDR3 protein. The sample lists about 120,000 distinct CDR3 sequences; 6.5% to 10% were seen once. What was sequenced was whole blood. Receptors were obtained from a human donor in good health. Some clones in this sample may be carry-over from other donors' samples.

At least ten counts were recorded for this clonotype. Germline is not matched at one junction end, which may reflect a read error. For the CDR3, the DNA is TGCGCCAGCAGCGGACAACTAGCGGGGGGACTAGATCCGCAGTATTTT. It encodes CASSGQLAGGLDPQYF. The genes are TRBV4-3 and TRBJ2-3; 12 positions match TRBD2. The germline V gene has CDR1 LGHNA and CDR2 YSLEER. The CDR3 runs 16 residues.

In its sample, this clonotype was seen a few times. This chain joins TRBV3-1 and TRBJ2-3; D might be TRBD2 (6 bases). Germline V lookup: CDR1 LGHDT, CDR2 YNNKEL (reference sequence). V was pared by 5 bases and J by 3 bases, with 12 bases between. The CDR3 spans 14 residues. The CDR3 bases are TGTGCCAGCAGCTCCCGGAGGGGAACAGATACGCAGTATTTT. This translates into CASSSRRGTDTQYF.

V is TRBV20-1 and J is TRBJ2-1, with TRBD2 matching 9 bases. The V and J ends lost 5 bases and 11 bases, in that order; junction bases with no gene match: 28. Per the germline V gene, CDR1 is DFQATT and CDR2 is SNEGSKA (reference sequence). The CDR3 spans 19 residues. CDR3 sequence: CSAELGDREPGLAPKKQFF. For the CDR3, the DNA is TGCAGTGCTGAGCTCGGCGACAGGGAACCGGGACTAGCCCCAAAAAAGCAGTTCTTC.

This clonotype was detected many times. The rearrangement links TRBV3-1 to TRBJ1-2; D is possibly TRBD1 (6 bases). Trimming pared 3 bases from V and 2 bases from J, leaving 10 bases between. Germline values: CDR1 LGHDT, CDR2 YNNKEL (reference sequence). This CDR3 has 14 amino acids. This chain's CDR3 is CASSQAGQNYGYTF. The CDR3 DNA follows: TGTGCCAGCAGCCAGGCCGGACAGAACTATGGCTACACCTTC.

V gene TRBV11-3 combines with J gene TRBJ2-5; maybe TRBD2 (5 bases). The ends were cut back, 5 bases at V and 3 bases at J, with 10 bases in the middle. The germline V gene has CDR1 SGHNT and CDR2 YENEEA. There are 13 residues in the CDR3. This chain's CDR3 is CASSPDFEETQYF. The CDR3 DNA reads as TGTGCCAGCAGCCCGGACTTCGAAGAGACCCAGTACTTC.